Following are 11 T cell receptor beta chains from one sample sequenced in a study of spatial heterogeneity in lung cancer. The study, taken as a whole, reports: Expanded intratumoral alpha and beta TCR counts tracked tumor mutation counts.

Which antigens these TCRs recognize remains unknown. Time point given: sample taken at primary tumor resection. TCRdb redid the calling of the 5' RACE reads with MiXCR, one entry per CDR3 protein. The top ten hold approximately 20% of the sample, which has approximately 15,000 distinct CDR3 sequences, 4% to 5% seen once. The specimen was lung tumor tissue, collected at surgery. The receptors shown here come from a female donor with early-stage non-small cell lung cancer.

This clonotype was detected only a few times. The chain couples TRBV4-2 to TRBJ1-2; D is possibly TRBD1 (6 bases). Germline CDR1 and CDR2: LGHNA and YNFKEQ. This CDR3 is built from 17 residues. Between the trimmed V and J ends, which lost 0 bases and 5 bases, there was a span of 19 bases. CDR3 loop: CASSQDPQGGTTYGYTF. DNA of the CDR3: TGTGCCAGCAGCCAAGACCCTCAAGGGGGGACAACTTATGGCTACACCTTC.

This clonotype showed up many times. The rearrangement links TRBV12-3 or TRBV12-4 to TRBJ2-7; D gene ambiguous. Trimming cost V 1 base and J 4 bases, with 5 bases left between them. The CDR3 contains 12 residues. The CDR3 here is CASSLERYEQYF. CDR3 sequence (DNA): TGTGCCAGCAGTTTAGAGAGGTACGAGCAGTACTTC.

This clonotype is medium-sized within its sample. This chain joins TRBV3-1 and TRBJ1-4, with D possibly TRBD1 on 5 matching bases. The CDR3 spans 17 residues. Germline-derived CDR1 and CDR2 are LGHDT and YNNKEL (reference sequence). The V end lost 6 bases, the J end lost 4 bases, and 21 bases lay between the germline ends. This chain's CDR3 is CASRAWGTAQNNEKLFF. The CDR3 DNA follows: TGTGCCAGCAGAGCCTGGGGGACGGCGCAGAATAATGAAAAACTGTTTTTT.

There are many counts of this clonotype. This chain connects TRBV6-2 or TRBV6-3 to TRBJ1-1; no clear D. Germline values: CDR1 MNHEY, CDR2 SVGEGT. The germline V and J ends were trimmed by 5 bases and 4 bases, with 8 bases remaining between them. CDR3 size: 12 residues. The CDR3 here is CASSHGSTEAFF. The CDR3 nucleotides are TGTGCCAGCAGTCACGGTAGCACTGAAGCTTTCTTT.

This clonotype was recorded many times. The chain combines TRBV6-5 with TRBJ1-5; unclear D gene. This CDR3 has 13 amino acids. V was cut by 3 bases and J by 1 base, with 4 bases left in between. In germline, CDR1 is MNHEY, CDR2 SVGAGI. CDR3 DNA: TGTGCCAGCAGTTATCTCAGCAATCAGCCCCAGCATTTT. Translating it yields CASSYLSNQPQHF.

This clonotype has a count of ten or more. The CDR3 nucleotides read TGTGCCAGCAGCTCCGTCGGGTACGAGCAGTACTTC. Its translation: CASSSVGYEQYF. The chain uses TRBV7-2 and TRBJ2-7; D ambiguous. Trimming shortened V by 4 bases and J by 4 bases, and 8 bases separated the two germline ends. CDR1 is SGHTA and CDR2 is FQGNSA in the germline V gene. This CDR3 spans 12 amino acids.

This clonotype was observed a few times. The chain links TRBV19 to TRBJ2-4; maybe TRBD1 (5 bases). Germline assignment: CDR1 LNHDA and CDR2 SQIVND (reference sequence). The CDR3 spans 13 residues. V gave up 6 bases and J gave up 4 bases, with 10 bases separating them. CDR3 nucleotides: TGTGCCAGTAGCGCAGGGCGAAAAAACATTCAGTACTTC. It encodes CASSAGRKNIQYF. The full variable domain, its missing parts supplied by reference TRBV19 and TRBJ2-4, is DGGITQSPKYLFRKEGQNVTLSCEQNLNHDAMYWYRQDPGQGLRLIYYSQIVNDFQKGDIAEGYSVSREKKESFPLTVTSAQKNPTAFYLCASSAGRKNIQYFGAGTRLSVL.

The table lists this clonotype with a few counts. The chain has TRBV28 and TRBJ2-1; 7 nucleotides match TRBD2. The CDR3 has 17 residues. The ends lost 6 bases at V and 2 bases at J; junction bases unmatched: 13. In germline, CDR1 is MDHEN, CDR2 SYDVKM. For the CDR3, the DNA is TGTGCCAGCAGATTCGAGGCCGTGACTAGCCCCTACAATGAGCAGTTCTTC. Its protein is CASRFEAVTSPYNEQFF.

This clonotype showed up many times. The gene calls are TRBV6-5 and TRBJ2-5; 7 bases align to TRBD1. Looked up from germline, CDR1 is MNHEY and CDR2 is SVGAGI. The V segment lost 5 bases and the J segment 8 bases; nucleotides outside the gene matches: 5. The CDR3 sequence is 12 residues long. Here the CDR3 DNA reads TGTGCCAGCAGTCGGGACAGTTCAACCCAGTACTTC. This sequence encodes CASSRDSSTQYF.

This clonotype has ten or more counts. The chain has TRBV10-1 and TRBJ1-1; D might be TRBD1 (6 bases). The germline CDR1 and CDR2 sequences are WNHNN and SYGVQD (reference sequence). The germline V and J ends were trimmed by 0 bases and 8 bases, with 13 bases remaining between them. CDR3 length: 14 residues. CDR3 sequence: CASSESFDRTEAFF. CDR3 coding DNA: TGCGCCAGCAGTGAGTCCTTTGACAGGACCGAAGCTTTCTTT.

This clonotype was recorded many times. V is TRBV5-6 and J is TRBJ1-5; D gene unclear. V was cut by 4 bases and J by 6 bases, with 11 bases left in between. The CDR3 is 13 residues long. Per germline, CDR1 SGHDT and CDR2 YYEEEE. CDR3 nucleotides: TGTGCCAGCAGCCTTGGACTTAGTCAGCCCCAGCATTTT. Protein sequence: CASSLGLSQPQHF. The entire variable domain, with the rest obtained from reference TRBV5-6 and TRBJ1-5, is as follows: DAGVTQSPTHLIKTRGQQVTLRCSPKSGHDTVSWYQQALGQGPQFIFQYYEEEERQRGNFPDRFSGHQFPNYSSELNVNALLLGDSALYLCASSLGLSQPQHFGDGTRLSIL.